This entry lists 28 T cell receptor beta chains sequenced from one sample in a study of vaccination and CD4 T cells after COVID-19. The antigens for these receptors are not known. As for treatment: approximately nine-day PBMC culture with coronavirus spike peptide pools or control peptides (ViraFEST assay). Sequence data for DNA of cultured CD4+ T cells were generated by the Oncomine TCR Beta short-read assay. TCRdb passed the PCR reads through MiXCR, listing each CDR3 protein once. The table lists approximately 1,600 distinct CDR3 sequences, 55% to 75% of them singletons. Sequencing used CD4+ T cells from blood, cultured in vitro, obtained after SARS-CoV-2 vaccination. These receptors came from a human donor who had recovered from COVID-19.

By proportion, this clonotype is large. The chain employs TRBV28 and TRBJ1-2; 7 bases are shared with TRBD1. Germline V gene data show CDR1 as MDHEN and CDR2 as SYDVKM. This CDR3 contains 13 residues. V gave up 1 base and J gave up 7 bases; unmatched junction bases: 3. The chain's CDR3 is CASSLYRGGGYTF. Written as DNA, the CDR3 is TGTGCCAGCAGTTTATACAGGGGCGGTGGCTACACCTTC.

The CDR3 here is CASSTTRQGYGYTF. DNA of the CDR3: TGTGCCAGCAGTACCACCCGCCAGGGCTATGGCTACACCTTC. The chain combines TRBV6-1 with TRBJ1-2, with D possibly being TRBD1 (5 bases). V was trimmed by 5 bases and J by 4 bases, leaving 14 bases between them. CDR1 is MNHNS and CDR2 is SASEGT in the germline V gene. This CDR3 region has 14 residues.

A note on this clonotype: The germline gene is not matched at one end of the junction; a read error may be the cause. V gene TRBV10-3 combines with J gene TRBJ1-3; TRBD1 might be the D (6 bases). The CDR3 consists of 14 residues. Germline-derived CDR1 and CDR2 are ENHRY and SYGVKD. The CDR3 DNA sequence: TGTACCATCAGGCAACAGGGCGCTGGAAACACCATATATTTT. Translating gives CTIRQQGAGNTIYF.

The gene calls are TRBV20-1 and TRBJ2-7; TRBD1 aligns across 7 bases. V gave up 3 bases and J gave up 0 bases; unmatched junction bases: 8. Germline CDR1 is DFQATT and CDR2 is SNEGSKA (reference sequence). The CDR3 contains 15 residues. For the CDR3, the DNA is TGCAGTGCTAGTGATGCAGGGGGTATCTCCTACGAGCAGTACTTC. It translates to CSASDAGGISYEQYF.

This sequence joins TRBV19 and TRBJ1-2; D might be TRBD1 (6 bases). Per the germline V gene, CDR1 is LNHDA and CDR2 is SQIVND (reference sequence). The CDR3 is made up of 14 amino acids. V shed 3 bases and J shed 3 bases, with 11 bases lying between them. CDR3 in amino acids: CASSMGAIDYGYTF. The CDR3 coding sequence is TGTGCCAGTAGTATGGGGGCGATTGACTATGGCTACACCTTC.

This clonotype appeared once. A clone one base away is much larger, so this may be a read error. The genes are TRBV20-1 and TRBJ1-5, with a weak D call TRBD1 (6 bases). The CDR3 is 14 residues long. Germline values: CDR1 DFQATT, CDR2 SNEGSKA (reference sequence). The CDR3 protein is CSARVTGSSQPQHF. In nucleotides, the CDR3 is TGCAGTGCTAGGGTTACAGGGAGCAGTCAGCCCCAGCATTTT.

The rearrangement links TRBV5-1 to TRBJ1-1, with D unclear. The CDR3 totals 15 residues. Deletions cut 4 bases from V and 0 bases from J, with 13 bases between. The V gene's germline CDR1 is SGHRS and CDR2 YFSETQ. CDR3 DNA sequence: TGCGCCAGCAGCCTTGGCGGGATTATGAACACTGAAGCTTTCTTT. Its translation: CASSLGGIMNTEAFF.

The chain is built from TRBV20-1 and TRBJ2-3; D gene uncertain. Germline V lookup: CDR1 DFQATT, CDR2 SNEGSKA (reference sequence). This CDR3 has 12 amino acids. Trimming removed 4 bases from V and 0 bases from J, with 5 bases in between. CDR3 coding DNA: TGCAGTGCTATGGCTAGCACAGATACGCAGTATTTT. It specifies CSAMASTDTQYF.

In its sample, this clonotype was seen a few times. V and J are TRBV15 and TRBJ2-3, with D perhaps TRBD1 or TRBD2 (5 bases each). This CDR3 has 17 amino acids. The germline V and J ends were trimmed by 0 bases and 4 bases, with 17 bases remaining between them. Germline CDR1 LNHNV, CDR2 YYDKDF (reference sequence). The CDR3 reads CATSRDAVPGTSDTQYF. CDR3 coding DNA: TGTGCCACCAGCAGAGATGCCGTACCTGGGACCTCAGATACGCAGTATTTT.

The CDR3 nucleotides read TGTGCCACCAGCAGAGAAGCGGGGAAGGGCACAGATACGCAGTATTTT. Translation gives CATSREAGKGTDTQYF. The rearrangement uses TRBV15 and TRBJ2-3; TRBD2 aligns across 7 bases. This CDR3 spans 16 amino acids. V shed 0 bases and J 1 base; nucleotides not matched to a gene: 4. CDR1 is LNHNV, CDR2 YYDKDF, per germline (reference sequence).

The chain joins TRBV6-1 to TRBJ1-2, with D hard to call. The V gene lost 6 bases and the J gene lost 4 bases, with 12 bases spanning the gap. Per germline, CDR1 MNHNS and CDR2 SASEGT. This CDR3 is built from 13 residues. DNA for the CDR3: TGTGCCAGCAGAAAGGTCAACAGCTATGGCTACACCTTC. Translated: CASRKVNSYGYTF.

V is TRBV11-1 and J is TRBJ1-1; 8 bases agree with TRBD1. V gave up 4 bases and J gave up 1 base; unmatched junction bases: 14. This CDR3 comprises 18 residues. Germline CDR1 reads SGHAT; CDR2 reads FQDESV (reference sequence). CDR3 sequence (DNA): TGTGCCAGCAGCTCCAGGACAGGGCGGCAGAGGGCGAACACTGAAGCTTTCTTT. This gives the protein CASSSRTGRQRANTEAFF.

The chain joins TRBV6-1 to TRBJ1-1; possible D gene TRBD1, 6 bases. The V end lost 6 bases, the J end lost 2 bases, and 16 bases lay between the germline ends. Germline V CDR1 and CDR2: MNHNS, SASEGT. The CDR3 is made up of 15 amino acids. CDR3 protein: CASRNTRDINTEAFF. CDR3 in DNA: TGTGCCAGCAGAAACACCCGGGACATAAACACTGAAGCTTTCTTT.

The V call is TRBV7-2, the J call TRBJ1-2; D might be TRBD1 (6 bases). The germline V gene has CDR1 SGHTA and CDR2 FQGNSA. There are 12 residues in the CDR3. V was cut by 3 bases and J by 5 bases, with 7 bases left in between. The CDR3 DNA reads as TGTGCCAGCAGCTTTAGGGGGTATGGCTACACCTTC. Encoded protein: CASSFRGYGYTF.

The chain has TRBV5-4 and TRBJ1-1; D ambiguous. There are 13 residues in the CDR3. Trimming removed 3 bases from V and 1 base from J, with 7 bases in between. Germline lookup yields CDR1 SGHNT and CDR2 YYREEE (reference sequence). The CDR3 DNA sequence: TGTGCCAGCAGCTCTCCGAGGAACACTGAAGCTTTCTTT. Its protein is CASSSPRNTEAFF. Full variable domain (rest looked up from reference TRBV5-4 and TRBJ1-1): ETGVTQSPTHLIKTRGQQVTLRCSSQSGHNTVSWYQQALGQGPQFIFQYYREEENGRGNFPPRFSGLQFPNYSSELNVNALELDDSALYLCASSSPRNTEAFFGQGTRLTVV.

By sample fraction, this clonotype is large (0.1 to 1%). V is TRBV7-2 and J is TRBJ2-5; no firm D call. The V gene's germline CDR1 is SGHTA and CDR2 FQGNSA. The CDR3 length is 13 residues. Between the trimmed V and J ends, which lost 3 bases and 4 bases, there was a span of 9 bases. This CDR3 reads CASSFTGGETQYF. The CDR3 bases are TGTGCCAGCAGCTTCACGGGTGGAGAGACCCAGTACTTC.

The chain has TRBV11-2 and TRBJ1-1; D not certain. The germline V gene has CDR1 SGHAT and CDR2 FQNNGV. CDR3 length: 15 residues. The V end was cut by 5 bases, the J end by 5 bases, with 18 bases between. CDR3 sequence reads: CASSDRGVTRTEAFF. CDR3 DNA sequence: TGTGCCAGCAGCGACCGGGGAGTTACGAGAACTGAAGCTTTCTTT.

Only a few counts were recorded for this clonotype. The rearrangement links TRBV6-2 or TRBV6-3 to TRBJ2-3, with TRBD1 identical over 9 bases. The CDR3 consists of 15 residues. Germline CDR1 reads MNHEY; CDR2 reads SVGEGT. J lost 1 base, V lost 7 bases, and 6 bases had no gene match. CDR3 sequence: CASTRRDRGTDTQYF. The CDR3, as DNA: TGTGCCAGCACTCGACGGGACAGGGGCACAGATACGCAGTATTTT.

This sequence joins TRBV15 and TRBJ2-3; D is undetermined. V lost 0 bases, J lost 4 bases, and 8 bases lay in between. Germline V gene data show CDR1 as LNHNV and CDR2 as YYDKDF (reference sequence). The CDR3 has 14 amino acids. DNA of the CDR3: TGTGCCACCAGCAGAGATAAACAGTCAGATACGCAGTATTTT. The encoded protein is CATSRDKQSDTQYF.

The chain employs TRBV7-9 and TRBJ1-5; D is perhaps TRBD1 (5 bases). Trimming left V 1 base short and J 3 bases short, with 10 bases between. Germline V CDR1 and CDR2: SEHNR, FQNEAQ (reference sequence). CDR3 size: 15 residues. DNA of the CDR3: TGTGCCAGCAGCTTAGGGGTACAGGACAATCAGCCCCAGCATTTT. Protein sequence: CASSLGVQDNQPQHF.

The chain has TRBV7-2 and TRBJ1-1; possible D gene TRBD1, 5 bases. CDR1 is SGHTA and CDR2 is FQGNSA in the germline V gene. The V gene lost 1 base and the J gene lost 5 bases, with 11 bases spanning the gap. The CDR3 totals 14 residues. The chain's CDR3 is CASSLVGDGTEAFF. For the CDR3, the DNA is TGTGCCAGCAGCTTAGTAGGGGATGGGACTGAAGCTTTCTTT.

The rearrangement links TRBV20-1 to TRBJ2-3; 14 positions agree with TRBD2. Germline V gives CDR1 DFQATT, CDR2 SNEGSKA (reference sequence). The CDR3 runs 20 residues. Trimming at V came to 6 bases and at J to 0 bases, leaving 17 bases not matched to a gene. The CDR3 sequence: CSARTQTSGRAAGSTDTQYF. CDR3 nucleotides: TGCAGTGCCAGAACCCAGACTAGCGGGAGGGCCGCGGGGAGCACAGATACGCAGTATTTT.

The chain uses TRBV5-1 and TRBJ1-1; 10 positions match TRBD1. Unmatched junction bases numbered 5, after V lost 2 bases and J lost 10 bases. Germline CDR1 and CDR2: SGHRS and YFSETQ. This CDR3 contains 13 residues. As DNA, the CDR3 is TGCGCCAGCAGCTTCGGACAGGGGGATGGAGCTTTCTTT. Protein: CASSFGQGDGAFF.

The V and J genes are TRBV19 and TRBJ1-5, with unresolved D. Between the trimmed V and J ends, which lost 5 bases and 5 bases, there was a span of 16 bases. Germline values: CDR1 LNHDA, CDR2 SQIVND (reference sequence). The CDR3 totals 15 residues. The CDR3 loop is CASSHDLGSDQPQHF. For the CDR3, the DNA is TGTGCCAGTAGTCACGATCTTGGTTCCGATCAGCCCCAGCATTTT.

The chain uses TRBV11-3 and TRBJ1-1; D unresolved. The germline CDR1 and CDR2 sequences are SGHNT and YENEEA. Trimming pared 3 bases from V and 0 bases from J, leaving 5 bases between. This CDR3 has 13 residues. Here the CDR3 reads CASSFWLNTEAFF. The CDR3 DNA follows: TGTGCCAGCAGCTTCTGGCTGAACACTGAAGCTTTCTTT.

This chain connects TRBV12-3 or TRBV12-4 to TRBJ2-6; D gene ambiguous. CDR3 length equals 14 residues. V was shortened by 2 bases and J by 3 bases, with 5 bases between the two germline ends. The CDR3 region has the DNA TGTGCCAGCAGTTTATCGAGTGGGGCCAACGTCCTGACTTTC. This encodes CASSLSSGANVLTF.

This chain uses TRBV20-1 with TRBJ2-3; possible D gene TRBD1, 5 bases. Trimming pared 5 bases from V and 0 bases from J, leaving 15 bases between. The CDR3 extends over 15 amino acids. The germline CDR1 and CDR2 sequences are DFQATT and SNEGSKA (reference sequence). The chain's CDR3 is CSARFRGPSTDTQYF. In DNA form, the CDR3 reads TGCAGTGCTCGGTTTAGGGGCCCTAGCACAGATACGCAGTATTTT.

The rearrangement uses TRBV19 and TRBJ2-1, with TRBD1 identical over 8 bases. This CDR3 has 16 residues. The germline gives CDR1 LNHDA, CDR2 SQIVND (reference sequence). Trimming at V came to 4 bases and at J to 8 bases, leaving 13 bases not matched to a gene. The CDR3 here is CASSTLDRATGDEQFF. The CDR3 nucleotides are TGTGCCAGTAGTACCCTGGACAGGGCCACAGGGGATGAGCAGTTCTTC.